The next 16 T cell receptor beta chains were all read from a single sample in a study of T cell responses to AZD1222 COVID-19 vaccine. Profiling relied on immunoSEQ multiplex PCR, and the TCRdb table lists in-frame clones only, not all of them. In the table there are some 69,000 clones, less than 85% of which are singletons. The source was peripheral blood, collected 28 days after the second AZD1222 dose. All receptors derive from an adult who received the AZD1222 COVID-19 vaccine.

CDR3 in DNA: TGTGCCAGCAGCCCACAACTACGGACTGAAGCTTTCTTT. Translating gives CASSPQLRTEAFF. This chain connects TRBV7-2 to TRBJ1-1; no definite D call. In germline, CDR1 is SGHTA, CDR2 FQGNSA. The CDR3 sequence is 13 residues long. V was clipped by 5 bases and J by 5 bases, with 12 bases between them.

DNA for the CDR3: TGTGCCAGCAGCCCTGGACGCACAGATACGCAGTATTTT. Protein product: CASSPGRTDTQYF. The genes are TRBV5-6 and TRBJ2-3; D is ambiguous. V lost 4 bases and J 1 base, leaving 7 bases between the germline ends. Germline V gene data show CDR1 as SGHDT and CDR2 as YYEEEE. The CDR3 is 13 amino acids.

Ten or more counts support this clone. V is TRBV9 and J is TRBJ2-3; D unresolved. The CDR3 has 15 residues. Trimming took off 4 bases at V and 0 bases at J, with 12 bases between the two ends. The germline gives CDR1 SGDLS, CDR2 YYNGEE. CDR3 DNA: TGTGCCAGCAGCCCCCGGGCGCCTAGCACAGATACGCAGTATTTT. Translated: CASSPRAPSTDTQYF.

In regard to this clone: At one end the junction does not follow the germline gene, possibly because of a read error. The gene calls are TRBV7-8 and TRBJ2-1, with 10 bases lining up with TRBD2. The germline V gene encodes CDR1 SGHVS and CDR2 FQNEAQ. This CDR3 is built from 17 residues. CDR3 DNA sequence: TGTGCCAGCAGTTTAGCGGAACTAGCGGGGCTCGGCGGTGAGCAGTTCTTC. Translation: CASSLAELAGLGGEQFF.

This chain uses TRBV12-5 with TRBJ2-7; 8 bases fit TRBD2. V lost 7 bases, J lost 5 bases, and 10 bases stayed unmatched. The CDR3 is 14 amino acids. Per the germline V gene, CDR1 is LGHNT and CDR2 is FRNRAP. CDR3 region: CASALGRAVDEQYF. The CDR3 region has the DNA TGTGCTAGTGCTCTCGGGAGGGCCGTCGACGAGCAGTACTTC.

The chain joins TRBV6-4 to TRBJ1-1, with TRBD1 matching 9 bases. After removal of 7 bases from V and 5 bases from J, the junction contained 8 bases not matched to a gene. Germline V gives CDR1 MRHNA, CDR2 SNTAGT. The CDR3 contains 14 residues. Written as DNA, the CDR3 is TGTGCCAGCAAAACGGACAGGGGAGGGACTGAAGCTTTCTTT. It is translated as CASKTDRGGTEAFF.

The V call is TRBV25-1, the J call TRBJ1-1, with D perhaps TRBD1 (5 bases). Germline CDR1 is MGHDK and CDR2 is SYGVNS. The CDR3 contains 16 residues. The V gene lost 2 bases and the J gene lost 5 bases, with 18 bases spanning the gap. CDR3 in amino acids: CASSETLWGAETEAFF. The DNA of the CDR3 is TGTGCCAGCAGTGAAACCTTGTGGGGCGCGGAGACTGAAGCTTTCTTT.

The rearrangement joins TRBV19 to TRBJ1-1; D is unresolved. Germline V lookup: CDR1 LNHDA, CDR2 SQIVND (reference sequence). V dropped 5 bases and J dropped 10 bases, with 14 bases sitting between them. This CDR3 comprises 12 residues. CDR3 coding DNA: TGTGCCAGTAGTGGTCCGGTTCTCGTAGCTTTCTTT. Residues: CASSGPVLVAFF.

CDR3 in DNA: TGCGCCAGCACCCCGGTGGGCACCGGGGAGCTGTTTTTT. This translates into CASTPVGTGELFF. The V gene is TRBV10-2, the J gene TRBJ2-2, with D hard to call. CDR3 length: 13 amino acids. V was clipped by 7 bases and J by 4 bases, with 10 bases between them. In germline, CDR1 is WSHSY, CDR2 SAAADI.

This clone was seen once. V gene TRBV13 combines with J gene TRBJ1-2; 9 bases are a match to TRBD1. The V gene's germline CDR1 is PRHDT and CDR2 FYEKMQ (reference sequence). V gave up 5 bases and J gave up 2 bases; unmatched junction bases: 3. This CDR3 region has 14 residues. This CDR3 reads CASSQGTGNYGYTF. In DNA form, the CDR3 reads TGTGCCAGCAGCCAAGGGACAGGGAACTATGGCTACACCTTC.

The chain has TRBV10-3 and TRBJ2-5; 11 nucleotides agree with TRBD2. V dropped 10 bases and J dropped 4; count of bases not matched to a gene: 5. The CDR3 totals 13 residues. Germline V lookup: CDR1 ENHRY, CDR2 SYGVKD. CDR3 bases: TGTGCCAGCCTAGCGGGGGGTGGAGAGACCCAGTACTTC. This sequence encodes CASLAGGGETQYF.

This rearrangement joins TRBV7-6 to TRBJ2-2; D is ambiguous. Germline values: CDR1 SGHVS, CDR2 FNYEAQ. The CDR3 has 14 residues. V was clipped by 4 bases and J by 7 bases, with 13 bases between them. In nucleotides, the CDR3 is TGTGCCAGCAGCTCGTACCCCGTTCGCGGGGAGCTGTTTTTT. Its protein is CASSSYPVRGELFF. The variable domain in full, with the rest retrieved from reference TRBV7-6 and TRBJ2-2, is GAGVSQSPRYKVTKRGQDVALRCDPISGHVSLYWYRQALGQGPEFLTYFNYEAQQDKSGLPNDRFSAERPEGSISTLTIQRTEQRDSAMYRCASSSYPVRGELFFGEGSRLTVL.

The chain has TRBV6-1 and TRBJ1-2; D remains ambiguous. CDR1 is MNHNS and CDR2 is SASEGT in the germline V gene. CDR3 length: 13 amino acids. The ends were cut back, 3 bases at V and 4 bases at J, with 9 bases in the middle. The CDR3 reads CASSENGIYGYTF. The CDR3 nucleotides are TGTGCCAGCAGTGAGAACGGCATCTATGGCTACACCTTC.

The V call is TRBV6-6, the J call TRBJ2-7, with TRBD1 matching over 7 bases. CDR1 is MNHNY, CDR2 SVGAGI, per germline (reference sequence). V shed 1 base and J 6 bases; nucleotides not matched to a gene: 6. This CDR3 has 14 amino acids. The CDR3: CASSYFDRATEQYF. DNA of the CDR3: TGTGCCAGCAGTTACTTTGACAGGGCCACCGAGCAGTACTTC.

V usage is TRBV11-2 and J usage is TRBJ1-1; 10 positions agree with TRBD1. Germline loops: CDR1 SGHAT, CDR2 FQNNGV. The CDR3 contains 12 residues. The J segment lost 5 bases and the V segment lost 10 bases, leaving 4 bases of the junction unmatched. CDR3 sequence: CATGDRGTEAFF. In nucleotides, the CDR3 is TGTGCCACCGGGGACAGGGGAACTGAAGCTTTCTTT.

V is TRBV11-2 and J is TRBJ2-1; TRBD2 agrees at 15 bases. Germline V gives CDR1 SGHAT, CDR2 FQNNGV. This CDR3 has 15 residues. Unmatched junction bases numbered 1, after V lost 4 bases and J lost 6 bases. CDR3 loop: CASSWTSGRVNEQFF. The CDR3 coding sequence is TGTGCCAGCAGCTGGACTAGCGGGAGGGTCAATGAGCAGTTCTTC.